This T cell receptor beta chain is from a study of cytomegalovirus exposure and HLA in healthy donors. Healthy people donating bone marrow made up the donors. Per the germline V gene, CDR1 is SGHDN and CDR2 is FVKESK. The CDR3 extends over 14 amino acids. Trimming left V 2 bases short and J 4 bases short, with 8 bases between. Primers for the PCR totalled 60 Vbeta and 13 Jbeta. This table comes from immunoSEQ multiplex PCR, and its TCRdb copy is limited to in-frame clones, with some not included. This sample's clone table lists 50,000 or so clones. The source of this sequence is a woman between 40 and 50 years old in good health and CMV-seronegative. The chain links TRBV14 to TRBJ2-2; perhaps TRBD1 as D (7 bases). Material for sequencing was PBMCs. DNA for the CDR3: TGTGCCAGCAGCCAACAGGGGGGCACCGGGGAGCTGTTTTTT. This translates into CASSQQGGTGELFF.